The 8 T cell receptor beta chains below were found in one sample sequenced in a study of blood T cell repertoires in COVID-19. Assay used: immunoSEQ multiplex PCR; TCRdb lists only in-frame clones, some missing. The sample consists of about 59,000 clones, roughly 85% of them appearing once. The sample was peripheral blood. The receptors shown here come from a man in his sixties with acute or convalescent COVID-19.

The CDR3 nucleotides read TGCAGCGTTGAAGGGACTAGCGGGAGTTTAAATGAGCAGTTCTTC. It codes for CSVEGTSGSLNEQFF. This rearrangement joins TRBV29-1 to TRBJ2-1; 13 bases fit TRBD2. Germline loops: CDR1 SQVTM, CDR2 ANQGSEA. CDR3 length: 15 residues. Losses at the gene ends were 1 base for V and 7 bases for J; bases not matched to a gene: 4.

The gene calls are TRBV5-6 and TRBJ2-7; the match to TRBD2 covers 7 bases. V dropped 5 bases and J dropped 3; count of bases not matched to a gene: 8. There are 14 residues in the CDR3. Germline assignment: CDR1 SGHDT and CDR2 YYEEEE. The CDR3 region is CASSPPGGNYEQYF. In DNA form, the CDR3 reads TGTGCCAGCAGTCCTCCCGGGGGGAACTACGAGCAGTACTTC. Complete variable domain (other parts from reference TRBV5-6 and TRBJ2-7): DAGVTQSPTHLIKTRGQQVTLRCSPKSGHDTVSWYQQALGQGPQFIFQYYEEEERQRGNFPDRFSGHQFPNYSSELNVNALLLGDSALYLCASSPPGGNYEQYFGPGTRLTVT.

The rearrangement uses TRBV27 and TRBJ1-4, with a possible D match to TRBD1 (5 bases). V shed 0 bases and J shed 5 bases, with 7 bases lying between them. CDR1 is MNHEY and CDR2 is SMNVEV in the germline V gene (reference sequence). The CDR3 is 14 residues long. CDR3 residues: CASSLSRGNEKLFF. The DNA of the CDR3 is TGTGCCAGCAGTTTATCCCGGGGGAATGAAAAACTGTTTTTT.

The chain employs TRBV5-1 and TRBJ2-1, with D uncertain. V gave up 0 bases and J gave up 2 bases, with 6 bases separating them. The CDR3 has 14 amino acids. CDR1 SGHRS and CDR2 YFSETQ come from the germline V gene. DNA of the CDR3: TGCGCCAGCAGCTTGGGAGAAACCTACAATGAGCAGTTCTTC. Protein product: CASSLGETYNEQFF.

CDR3 loop: CASSFSGTGGYTF. The CDR3 bases are TGTGCCAGCAGTTTTTCTGGGACAGGTGGCTACACCTTC. The rearrangement joins TRBV12-3 or TRBV12-4 to TRBJ1-2, with 8 bases identical to TRBD1. V lost 3 bases, J lost 7 bases, and 4 bases stayed unmatched. The CDR3 totals 13 residues.

The genes are TRBV4-2 and TRBJ2-2, with TRBD1 as a possible D gene (5 bases). CDR3 length: 15 amino acids. Germline CDR1 reads LGHNA; CDR2 reads YNFKEQ. V was trimmed by 4 bases and J by 1 base, leaving 10 bases between them. The chain's CDR3 is CASSLRTQNTGELFF. Here the CDR3 DNA reads TGTGCCAGCAGCCTCCGGACACAGAACACCGGGGAGCTGTTTTTT.

The chain recombines TRBV7-9 with TRBJ2-3, with 8 bases fitting TRBD1. This CDR3 region has 16 residues. V dropped 2 bases and J dropped 2; count of bases not matched to a gene: 6. Germline V gene lookup returns CDR1 SEHNR and CDR2 FQNEAQ (reference sequence). Here the CDR3 reads CASSLLQGVLTDTQYF. The CDR3 DNA reads as TGTGCCAGCAGCTTACTACAGGGGGTCCTCACAGATACGCAGTATTTT.

The rearrangement uses TRBV7-8 and TRBJ1-2; D remains unclear. Trimming pared 1 base from V and 1 base from J, leaving 10 bases between. The CDR3 is 15 amino acids. Germline CDR1 is SGHVS and CDR2 is FQNEAQ. In DNA form, the CDR3 reads TGTGCCAGCAGCTTAGTAGCAACTCGTAACTATGGCTACACCTTC. It yields the protein CASSLVATRNYGYTF.